The 3 T cell receptor beta chains presented below share a single source sample, sequenced in a study of T cell responses to AZD1222 COVID-19 vaccine. TCRdb's copy holds only in-frame clones and misses some; the assay was immunoSEQ multiplex PCR. Here the sample spans some 120,000 clones, 70% to 90% being singletons. The material sequenced was peripheral blood, taken on day 0 of AZD1222 vaccination. These receptors were taken from an adult in good health.

The rearrangement uses TRBV9 and TRBJ1-6; no clear D. The germline V gene has CDR1 SGDLS and CDR2 YYNGEE. This CDR3 has 15 residues. V was clipped by 1 base and J by 5 bases, with 10 bases between them. CDR3 sequence reads: CASSVFGEDNSPLHF. CDR3 coding DNA: TGTGCCAGCAGCGTATTCGGGGAAGATAATTCACCCCTCCACTTT.

Note on this clone: One end of the junction is discordant with germline, which a read error may explain. The gene calls are TRBV11-1 and TRBJ2-5; 7 bases are shared with TRBD1. From germline, CDR1 is SGHAT and CDR2 FQDESV (reference sequence). The CDR3 runs 16 residues. CDR3 sequence (DNA): TGTGCCAGCAGCCTCGGGCCTTACAGGGGCCAAGAGGCCCAGTACTTC. Protein product: CASSLGPYRGQEAQYF.

The rearrangement joins TRBV7-3 to TRBJ2-1; 10 bases fit TRBD1. This CDR3 contains 14 residues. The ends lost 3 bases at V and 6 bases at J; junction bases unmatched: 2. Germline values: CDR1 SGHTA, CDR2 FQGTGA. Written as DNA, the CDR3 is TGTGCCAGCAGCTTTAGACAGGGGGCCAATGAGCAGTTCTTC. Translation gives CASSFRQGANEQFF.